This T cell receptor beta chain was sequenced during a study of T cell repertoires in cytomegalovirus infection. Study as a whole: Matching HLA type and CMV infection were both indicated by public TCR beta signatures.

This clonotype has only a few counts. What it binds is unknown. Trimming cost V 1 base and J 6 bases, with 13 bases left between them. The germline V gene has CDR1 SGHTA and CDR2 FQGNSA. This CDR3 has 15 amino acids. TCRdb reprocessed the reads with MiXCR, giving one entry per CDR3 protein. The table includes some 6,000 distinct CDR3 sequences, around 59% detected once. Study-level results: Accumulated public TCR beta family frequency recognized individuals carrying CMV together with the relevant HLA. Within the response measured ex vivo, HLA-C-restricted CMV-specific TCR beta clonotypes were dominant.

The rearrangement uses TRBV7-2 and TRBJ1-5; D is undetermined. This receptor was identified in a human donor in good health (CMV status not recorded). Some clones in this sample may be carry-over from other donors' samples. The sequencing sample was made of PBMCs, sequenced either directly or after in vitro stimulation (not recorded which). Here the CDR3 DNA reads TGTGCCAGCAGCTTAGATCACGGGTACGGTCAGCCCCAGCATTTT. Its translation: CASSLDHGYGQPQHF. The variable domain in full, completed from reference TRBV7-2 and TRBJ1-5, reads GAGVSQSPSNKVTEKGKDVELRCDPISGHTALYWYRQSLGQGLEFLIYFQGNSAPDKSGLPSDRFSAERTGGSVSTLTIQRTQQEDSAVYLCASSLDHGYGQPQHFGDGTRLSIL.